This is a list of T cell receptor beta chains from one sample in a study of blood T cell repertoires in COVID-19. Produced via immunoSEQ multiplex PCR; TCRdb's table is partial and in-frame only. The sample lists tens of thousands of clones, about 80% occurring once. The sample comprised peripheral blood. These receptors all come from a human donor in a cohort sampled during active COVID-19. The CDR3 runs from the conserved cysteine through the conserved F or W. The order of the fields is V gene, D gene, clone size, J gene, CDR3 DNA, CDR3 protein. A D gene is named only where the DNA matches it firmly. Clone size is shown for a subset of rows, as once, few, many or a class of expanded clone.

v_call: TRBV2
d_call: TRBD1
clone_size: -
j_call: TRBJ1-1
cdr3_nt: TGTGCCAGCAGCCAGGGGGGCCGGGGGACTGAAGCTTTCTTT
cdr3_aa: CASSQGGRGTEAFF

v_call: TRBV19
d_call: -
clone_size: -
j_call: TRBJ1-1
cdr3_nt: TGTGCCAGTAGGGGAACAGGGCGCATGAACACTGAAGCTTTCTTT
cdr3_aa: CASRGTGRMNTEAFF

v_call: TRBV7-9
d_call: -
clone_size: -
j_call: TRBJ2-7
cdr3_nt: TGTGCCAGCAGCCCTGAGGGGGGGCGGCAGGACGAGCAGTACTTC
cdr3_aa: CASSPEGGRQDEQYF

v_call: TRBV2
d_call: -
clone_size: -
j_call: TRBJ2-7
cdr3_nt: TGTGCCAGCAGACGGGACAAATCCTACGAGCAGTACTTC
cdr3_aa: CASRRDKSYEQYF

v_call: TRBV4-1
d_call: TRBD2
clone_size: -
j_call: TRBJ2-1
cdr3_nt: TGCGCCAGCAGCCGCCTAGCGGGAGGGACCCCCTACAATGAGCAGTTCTTC
cdr3_aa: CASSRLAGGTPYNEQFF

v_call: TRBV4-2
d_call: -
clone_size: few
j_call: TRBJ1-4
cdr3_nt: TGTGCCAGCGGGCAGGGATCAACTAATGAAAAACTGTTTTTT
cdr3_aa: CASGQGSTNEKLFF

v_call: TRBV24-1
d_call: -
clone_size: -
j_call: TRBJ1-1
cdr3_nt: TGTGCCACCAGTGATTCCGGCAGGGGAAACACTGAAGCTTTCTTT
cdr3_aa: CATSDSGRGNTEAFF

v_call: TRBV6-1
d_call: -
clone_size: once
j_call: TRBJ1-1
cdr3_nt: TGTGCCAGCAGTGAAAAGAGTGCGGGGACTGAAGCTTTCTTT
cdr3_aa: CASSEKSAGTEAFF

v_call: TRBV7-8
d_call: -
clone_size: -
j_call: TRBJ1-1
cdr3_nt: TGTGCCAGCAGCTTAAAGCCTGCGAACACTGAAGCTTTCTTT
cdr3_aa: CASSLKPANTEAFF

v_call: TRBV5-1
d_call: TRBD2
clone_size: -
j_call: TRBJ2-3
cdr3_nt: TGCGCCAGCAGCTCCGGGACTAGCGGTAGCACAGATACGCAGTATTTT
cdr3_aa: CASSSGTSGSTDTQYF

v_call: TRBV12-3/TRBV12-4
d_call: -
clone_size: -
j_call: TRBJ2-2
cdr3_nt: TGTGCCAGCAGTTTTAGCAGGGAGCTGTTTTTT
cdr3_aa: CASSFSRELFF

v_call: TRBV5-8
d_call: -
clone_size: few
j_call: TRBJ1-6
cdr3_nt: TGTGCCAGCAGCAGGGACTTAAGAAATTCACCCCTCCACTTT
cdr3_aa: CASSRDLRNSPLHF

v_call: TRBV7-2
d_call: TRBD1
clone_size: -
j_call: TRBJ1-1
cdr3_nt: TGTGCCAGCAGAACGACAGGGGGCAAAACTGAAGCTTTCTTT
cdr3_aa: CASRTTGGKTEAFF

v_call: TRBV7-2
d_call: -
clone_size: -
j_call: TRBJ2-7
cdr3_nt: TGTGCCAGCAGCTCTACCTTGGGGGCCAAACCCCCCTACGAGCAGTACTTC
cdr3_aa: CASSSTLGAKPPYEQYF

v_call: TRBV9
d_call: -
clone_size: -
j_call: TRBJ2-1
cdr3_nt: TGTGCCAGCAGCCCCTCGGATAGCGGTTACAATGAGCAGTTCTTC
cdr3_aa: CASSPSDSGYNEQFF

v_call: TRBV5-1
d_call: -
clone_size: -
j_call: TRBJ2-1
cdr3_nt: TGCGCCAGCAGCTTGGACGGGAGCTCCTACAATGAGCAGTTCTTC
cdr3_aa: CASSLDGSSYNEQFF

v_call: TRBV4-1
d_call: TRBD2
clone_size: -
j_call: TRBJ2-3
cdr3_nt: TGCGCCAGCAGCCGCGGGGAGGGAGATACGCAGTATTTT
cdr3_aa: CASSRGEGDTQYF

v_call: TRBV3-1/TRBV3-2
d_call: TRBD1
clone_size: -
j_call: TRBJ2-7
cdr3_nt: TGTGCCAGCAGCCAAAAGAGGGGACAGGGGAGTTCCAGGTACTTC
cdr3_aa: CASSQKRGQGSSRYF

v_call: TRBV3-1/TRBV3-2
d_call: -
clone_size: -
j_call: TRBJ1-1
cdr3_nt: TGTGCCAGCCGACAGTCCCGGGAGGCGAACACTGAAGCTTTCTTT
cdr3_aa: CASRQSREANTEAFF

v_call: TRBV7-2
d_call: -
clone_size: -
j_call: TRBJ2-1
cdr3_nt: TGTGCCAGCAGCTTTAAGCCGACTAATGAGCAGTTCTTC
cdr3_aa: CASSFKPTNEQFF

v_call: TRBV13
d_call: TRBD2
clone_size: -
j_call: TRBJ2-3
cdr3_nt: TGTGCCAGCAGCTTACGAAGCGGGGGGATTGCAGATACGCAGTATTTT
cdr3_aa: CASSLRSGGIADTQYF

v_call: TRBV7-2
d_call: TRBD2
clone_size: -
j_call: TRBJ2-3
cdr3_nt: TGTGCCAGCAGCTTGGGGGGGACAGATACGCAGTATTTT
cdr3_aa: CASSLGGTDTQYF

v_call: TRBV10-3
d_call: TRBD2
clone_size: -
j_call: TRBJ2-1
cdr3_nt: TGTGCCATCAGTGAGGATGGGCGGGAGCGATTCTTC
cdr3_aa: CAISEDGRERFF

v_call: TRBV15
d_call: -
clone_size: -
j_call: TRBJ1-1
cdr3_nt: TGTGCCACCAGCACCCAGGAGGGCAGCACTGAAGCTTTCTTT
cdr3_aa: CATSTQEGSTEAFF

v_call: TRBV28
d_call: -
clone_size: -
j_call: TRBJ1-4
cdr3_nt: TGTGCCAGCAGTTTTGGGGGACACGATGGGGAAAAACTGTTTTTT
cdr3_aa: CASSFGGHDGEKLFF

v_call: TRBV9
d_call: TRBD1
clone_size: many
j_call: TRBJ1-3
cdr3_nt: TGTGCCAGCAGTCGTACCGACAGGGAACCAGGAAACACCATATATTTT
cdr3_aa: CASSRTDREPGNTIYF

v_call: TRBV29-1
d_call: TRBD2
clone_size: once
j_call: TRBJ2-2
cdr3_nt: TGCAGCGGCACTAGCGGGCAGTACACCGGGGAGCTGTTTTTT
cdr3_aa: CSGTSGQYTGELFF

v_call: TRBV28
d_call: -
clone_size: few
j_call: TRBJ2-7
cdr3_nt: TGTGCCAGCACATCCCAGGGGTGGGGAGCCAATCTCAACTACGAGCAGTACTTC
cdr3_aa: CASTSQGWGANLNYEQYF

v_call: TRBV12-5
d_call: -
clone_size: -
j_call: TRBJ2-7
cdr3_nt: TGTGCTAGTGGCCCCCGGGGGGCAGGCTACGAGCAGTACTTC
cdr3_aa: CASGPRGAGYEQYF

v_call: TRBV12-3/TRBV12-4
d_call: -
clone_size: once
j_call: TRBJ1-1
cdr3_nt: TGTGCCAGCAGTTTAGCCCTCCAGGGGGAAGCTTTCTTT
cdr3_aa: CASSLALQGEAFF

v_call: TRBV2
d_call: -
clone_size: -
j_call: TRBJ2-1
cdr3_nt: TGTGCCAGCAGTGAGCGCAATGAGCAGTTCTTC
cdr3_aa: CASSERNEQFF

v_call: TRBV7-9
d_call: -
clone_size: -
j_call: TRBJ1-6
cdr3_nt: TGTGCCAGCAGCACCGGGACTGCCAATTCACCCCTCCACTTT
cdr3_aa: CASSTGTANSPLHF

v_call: TRBV9
d_call: TRBD1
clone_size: -
j_call: TRBJ1-1
cdr3_nt: TGTGCCAGCAGTTCCGGACAGGGAGGCATCGACACTGAAGCTTTCTTT
cdr3_aa: CASSSGQGGIDTEAFF

v_call: TRBV5-6
d_call: -
clone_size: -
j_call: TRBJ2-7
cdr3_nt: TGTGCCAGCAGCTTGGGCAGGGCATACGAGCAGTACTTC
cdr3_aa: CASSLGRAYEQYF